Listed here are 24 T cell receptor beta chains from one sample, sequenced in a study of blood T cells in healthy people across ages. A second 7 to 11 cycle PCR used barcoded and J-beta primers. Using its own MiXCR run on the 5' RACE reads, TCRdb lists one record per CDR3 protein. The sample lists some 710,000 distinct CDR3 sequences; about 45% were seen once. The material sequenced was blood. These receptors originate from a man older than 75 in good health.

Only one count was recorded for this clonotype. This chain's CDR3 is CASSPGRGQAFF. In DNA form, the CDR3 reads TGTGCCAGCAGCCCAGGGAGGGGGCAAGCTTTCTTT. The genes are TRBV11-3 and TRBJ1-1; 7 bases match TRBD1. The CDR3 extends over 12 amino acids. From germline, CDR1 is SGHNT and CDR2 YENEEA. After removal of 5 bases from V and 9 bases from J, the junction contained 6 bases not matched to a gene.

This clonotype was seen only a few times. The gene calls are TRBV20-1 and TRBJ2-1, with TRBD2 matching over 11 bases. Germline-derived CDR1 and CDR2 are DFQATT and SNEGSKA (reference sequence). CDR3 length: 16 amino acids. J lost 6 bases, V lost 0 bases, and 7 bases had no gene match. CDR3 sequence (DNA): TGCAGTGCTAGAGATAGCGGGAGGGCCCTCTCCAATGAGCAGTTCTTC. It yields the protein CSARDSGRALSNEQFF.

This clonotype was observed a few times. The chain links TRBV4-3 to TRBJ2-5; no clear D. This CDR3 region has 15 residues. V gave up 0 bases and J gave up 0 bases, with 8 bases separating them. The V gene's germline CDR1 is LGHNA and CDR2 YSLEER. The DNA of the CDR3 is TGCGCCAGCAGCCAAGATCGGCCTAACCAAGAGACCCAGTACTTC. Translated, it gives CASSQDRPNQETQYF.

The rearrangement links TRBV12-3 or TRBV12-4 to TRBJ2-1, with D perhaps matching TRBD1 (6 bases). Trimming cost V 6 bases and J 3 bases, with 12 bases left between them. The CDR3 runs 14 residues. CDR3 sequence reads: CASSPQGGYNEQFF. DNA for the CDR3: TGTGCCAGCAGCCCCCAAGGGGGCTACAATGAGCAGTTCTTC.

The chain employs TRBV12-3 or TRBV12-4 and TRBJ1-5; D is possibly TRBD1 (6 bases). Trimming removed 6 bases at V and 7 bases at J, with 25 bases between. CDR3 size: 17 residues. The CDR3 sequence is CASSPWGAWEASQPQHF. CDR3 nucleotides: TGTGCCAGCAGCCCGTGGGGGGCTTGGGAAGCAAGCCAGCCCCAGCATTTT.

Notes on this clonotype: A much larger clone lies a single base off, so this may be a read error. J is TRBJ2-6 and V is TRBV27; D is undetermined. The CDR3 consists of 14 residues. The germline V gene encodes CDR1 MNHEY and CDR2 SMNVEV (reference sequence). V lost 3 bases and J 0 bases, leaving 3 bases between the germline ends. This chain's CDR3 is CASSFVSGANVLTF. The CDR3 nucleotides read TGTGCCAGCAGTTTTGTCTCTGGGGCCAACGTCCTGACTTTC.

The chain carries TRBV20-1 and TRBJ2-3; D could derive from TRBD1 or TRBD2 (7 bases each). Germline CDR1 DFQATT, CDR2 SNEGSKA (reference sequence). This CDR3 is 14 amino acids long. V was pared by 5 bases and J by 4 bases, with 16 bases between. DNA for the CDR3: TGCAGTGCTCACCAGGGGGGGGGTCCAGATACGCAGTATTTT. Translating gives CSAHQGGGPDTQYF.

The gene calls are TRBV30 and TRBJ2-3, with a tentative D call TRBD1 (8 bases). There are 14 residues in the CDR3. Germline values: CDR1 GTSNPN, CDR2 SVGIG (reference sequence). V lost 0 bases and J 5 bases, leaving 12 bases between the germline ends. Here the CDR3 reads CAWSVQGGVDTQYF. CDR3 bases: TGTGCCTGGAGTGTACAGGGGGGGGTAGATACGCAGTATTTT.

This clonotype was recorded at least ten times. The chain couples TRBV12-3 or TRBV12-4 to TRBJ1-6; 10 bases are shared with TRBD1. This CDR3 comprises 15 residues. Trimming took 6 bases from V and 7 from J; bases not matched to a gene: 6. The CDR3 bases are TGTGCCAGCAGCCTCTGGGGACAGGGGAATTCACCCCTCCACTTT. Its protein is CASSLWGQGNSPLHF.

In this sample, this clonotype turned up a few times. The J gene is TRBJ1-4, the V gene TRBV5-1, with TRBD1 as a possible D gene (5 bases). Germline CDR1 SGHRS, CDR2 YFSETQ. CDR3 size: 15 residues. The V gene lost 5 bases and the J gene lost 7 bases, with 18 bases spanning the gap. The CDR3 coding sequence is TGCGCCAGCAGTCCCGGCACAGGATTAGGTGAAAAACTGTTTTTT. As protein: CASSPGTGLGEKLFF.

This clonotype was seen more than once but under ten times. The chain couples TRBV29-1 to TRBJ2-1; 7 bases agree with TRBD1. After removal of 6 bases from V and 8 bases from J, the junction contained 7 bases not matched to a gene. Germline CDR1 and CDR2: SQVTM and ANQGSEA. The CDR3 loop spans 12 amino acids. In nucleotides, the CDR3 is TGCAGCGTCGCAACCCAGGGGGATGAGCAGTTCTTC. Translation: CSVATQGDEQFF.

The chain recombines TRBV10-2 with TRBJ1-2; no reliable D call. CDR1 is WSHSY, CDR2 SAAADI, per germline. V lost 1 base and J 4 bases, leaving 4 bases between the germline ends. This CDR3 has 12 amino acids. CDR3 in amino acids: CASSEWTYGYTF. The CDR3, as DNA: TGCGCCAGCAGTGAGTGGACCTATGGCTACACCTTC.

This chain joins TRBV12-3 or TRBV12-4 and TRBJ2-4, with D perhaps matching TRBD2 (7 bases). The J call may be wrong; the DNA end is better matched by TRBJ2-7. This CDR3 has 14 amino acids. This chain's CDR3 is CASSSRGGEVEQYF. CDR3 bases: TGTGCCAGCAGTTCAAGGGGGGGGGAGGTCGAGCAGTACTTC.

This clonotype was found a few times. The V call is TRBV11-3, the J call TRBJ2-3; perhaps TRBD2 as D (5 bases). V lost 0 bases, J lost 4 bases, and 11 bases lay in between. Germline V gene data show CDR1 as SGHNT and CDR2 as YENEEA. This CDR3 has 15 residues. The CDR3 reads CASSLDTTRADTQYF. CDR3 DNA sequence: TGTGCCAGCAGCTTAGACACAACTAGGGCAGATACGCAGTATTTT.

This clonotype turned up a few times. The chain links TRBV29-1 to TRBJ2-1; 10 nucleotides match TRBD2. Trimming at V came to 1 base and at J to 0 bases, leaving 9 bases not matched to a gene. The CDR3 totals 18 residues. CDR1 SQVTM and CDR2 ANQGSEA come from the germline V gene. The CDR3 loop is CSVEGGASGRSSYNEQFF. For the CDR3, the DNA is TGCAGCGTTGAAGGAGGGGCTAGCGGGAGAAGCTCCTACAATGAGCAGTTCTTC.

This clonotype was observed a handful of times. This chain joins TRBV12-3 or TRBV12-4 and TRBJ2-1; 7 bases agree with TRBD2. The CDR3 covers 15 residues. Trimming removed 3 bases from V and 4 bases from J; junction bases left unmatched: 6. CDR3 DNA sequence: TGTGCCAGCAGTTTCGGCGGGAGTAGGTACAATGAGCAGTTCTTC. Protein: CASSFGGSRYNEQFF.

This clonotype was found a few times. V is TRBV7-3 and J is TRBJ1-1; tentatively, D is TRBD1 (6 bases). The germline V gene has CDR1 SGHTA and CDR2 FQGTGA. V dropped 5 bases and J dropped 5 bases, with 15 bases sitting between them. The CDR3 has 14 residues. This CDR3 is CASSQRGSGTEAFF. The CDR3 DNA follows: TGTGCCAGCAGCCAAAGGGGGAGTGGAACTGAAGCTTTCTTT.

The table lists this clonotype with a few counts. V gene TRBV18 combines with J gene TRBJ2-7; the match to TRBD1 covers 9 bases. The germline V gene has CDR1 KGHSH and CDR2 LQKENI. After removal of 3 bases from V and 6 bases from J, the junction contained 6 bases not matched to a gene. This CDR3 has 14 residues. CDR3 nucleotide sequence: TGTGCCAGCTCACCCTCGGGACAGGGATCCGAGCAGTACTTC. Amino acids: CASSPSGQGSEQYF. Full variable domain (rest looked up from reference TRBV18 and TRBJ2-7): NAGVMQNPRHLVRRRGQEARLRCSPMKGHSHVYWYRQLPEEGLKFMVYLQKENIIDESGMPKERFSAEFPKEGPSILRIQQVVRGDSAAYFCASSPSGQGSEQYFGPGTRLTVT.

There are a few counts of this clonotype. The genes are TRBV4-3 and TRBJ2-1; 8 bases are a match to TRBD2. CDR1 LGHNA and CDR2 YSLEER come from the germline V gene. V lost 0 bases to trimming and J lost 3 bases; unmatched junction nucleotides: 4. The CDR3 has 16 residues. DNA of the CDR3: TGCGCCAGCAGCCAAGATCTAGCGGGCGGCTACAATGAGCAGTTCTTC. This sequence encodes CASSQDLAGGYNEQFF.

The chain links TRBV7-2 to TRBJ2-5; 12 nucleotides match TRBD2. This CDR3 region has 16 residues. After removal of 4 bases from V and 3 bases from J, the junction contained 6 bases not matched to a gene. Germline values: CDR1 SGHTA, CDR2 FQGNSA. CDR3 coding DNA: TGTGCCAGCAGCTCCCTACTAGCGGGAGGTGAAGAGACCCAGTACTTC. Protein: CASSSLLAGGEETQYF. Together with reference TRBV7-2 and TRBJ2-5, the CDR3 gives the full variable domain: GAGVSQSPSNKVTEKGKDVELRCDPISGHTALYWYRQSLGQGLEFLIYFQGNSAPDKSGLPSDRFSAERTGGSVSTLTIQRTQQEDSAVYLCASSSLLAGGEETQYFGPGTRLLVL.

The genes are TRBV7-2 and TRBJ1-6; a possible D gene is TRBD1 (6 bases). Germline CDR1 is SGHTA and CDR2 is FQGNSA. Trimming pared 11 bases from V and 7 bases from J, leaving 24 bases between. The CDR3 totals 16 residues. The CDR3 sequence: CAGQNAAGAGNSPLHF. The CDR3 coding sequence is TGTGCCGGCCAGAACGCTGCGGGGGCAGGAAATTCACCCCTCCACTTT.

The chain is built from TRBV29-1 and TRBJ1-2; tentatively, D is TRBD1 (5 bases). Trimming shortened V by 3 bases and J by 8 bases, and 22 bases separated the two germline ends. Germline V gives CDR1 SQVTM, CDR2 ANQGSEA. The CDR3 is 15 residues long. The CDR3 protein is CSVETRDLRRLGYTF. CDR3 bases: TGCAGCGTTGAGACCCGGGACCTAAGGAGGTTAGGCTACACCTTC.

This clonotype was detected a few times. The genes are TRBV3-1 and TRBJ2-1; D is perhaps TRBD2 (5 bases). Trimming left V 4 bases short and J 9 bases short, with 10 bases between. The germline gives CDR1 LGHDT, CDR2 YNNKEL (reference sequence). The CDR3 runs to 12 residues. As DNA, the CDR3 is TGTGCCAGCAGCCGGACTTGGAGTGAGCAGTTCTTC. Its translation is CASSRTWSEQFF.

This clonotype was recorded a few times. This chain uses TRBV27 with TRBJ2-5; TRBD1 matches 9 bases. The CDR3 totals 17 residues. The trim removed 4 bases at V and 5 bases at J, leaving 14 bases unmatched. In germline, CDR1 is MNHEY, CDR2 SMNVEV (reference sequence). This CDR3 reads CASSSLRGQGRDETQYF. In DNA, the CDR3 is TGTGCCAGCAGTTCCCTTAGGGGACAGGGTAGGGATGAGACCCAGTACTTC.